The 25 T cell receptor beta chains reported below all come from one sample, sequenced in a study of OX40 agonist ivuxolimab in advanced cancers. The data were produced by immunoSEQ multiplex PCR, yet TCRdb's version contains in-frame clones alone and is incomplete. The sample lists about 75,000 clones, roughly nine tenths occurring once. The sequences come from CD4+ or CD8+ T cells sorted from blood, collected in a trial of the OX40 agonist ivuxolimab. These receptor sequences come from an adult with an advanced solid tumor such as melanoma, head and neck, liver or kidney cancer.

The V call is TRBV5-1, the J call TRBJ2-5; D may be TRBD1 (6 bases). The CDR3 sequence is 15 residues long. V gave up 4 bases and J gave up 1 base, with 14 bases separating them. Germline CDR1 SGHRS, CDR2 YFSETQ. The CDR3, as DNA: TGCGCCAGCAGCCAATCCGGACAGTCCCAAGAGACCCAGTACTTC. It codes for CASSQSGQSQETQYF.

This rearrangement joins TRBV18 to TRBJ2-4; TRBD1 matches at 8 bases. Trimming at V came to 2 bases and at J to 3 bases, leaving 6 bases not matched to a gene. Germline V gene sequence: CDR1 KGHSH, CDR2 LQKENI. The CDR3 spans 16 residues. DNA of the CDR3: TGTGCCAGCTCACCAAGCAGGGGGCGCGTCAAAAACATTCAGTACTTC. It is translated as CASSPSRGRVKNIQYF.

This clone occurred once. V and J are TRBV7-2 and TRBJ2-3; no reliable D call. This CDR3 has 15 amino acids. Germline V gene lookup returns CDR1 SGHTA and CDR2 FQGNSA. Deletions cut 5 bases from V and 0 bases from J, with 12 bases between. The chain's CDR3 is CASSRNGPSTDTQYF. As DNA, the CDR3 is TGTGCCAGCAGCCGGAATGGTCCTAGCACAGATACGCAGTATTTT.

This chain joins TRBV27 and TRBJ2-7; 8 nucleotides agree with TRBD2. From germline, CDR1 is MNHEY and CDR2 SMNVEV (reference sequence). The CDR3 is 15 amino acids. The junction had 3 bases not matched to a gene; V was cut back by 2 bases and J by 0 bases. The chain's CDR3 is CASSLERGSSYEQYF. The CDR3 nucleotides are TGTGCCAGCAGTTTAGAGCGGGGGAGCTCCTACGAGCAGTACTTC.

V gene TRBV28 combines with J gene TRBJ2-5; TRBD1 is a possible D gene (6 bases). CDR1 is MDHEN and CDR2 is SYDVKM in the germline V gene. Trimming pared 5 bases from V and 3 bases from J, leaving 7 bases between. The CDR3 length is 12 residues. The CDR3 DNA is TGTGCCAGCAGTCGACAGGAAGAGACCCAGTACTTC. Its protein is CASSRQEETQYF.

V and J are TRBV15 and TRBJ2-2; D is perhaps TRBD1 (6 bases). The germline V gene encodes CDR1 LNHNV and CDR2 YYDKDF (reference sequence). The CDR3 is 16 residues long. Trimming removed 0 bases from V and 4 bases from J, with 12 bases in between. CDR3 nucleotide sequence: TGTGCCACCAGCAGAGAGGCAGGGGTAGGCACCGGGGAGCTGTTTTTT. Translated, it gives CATSREAGVGTGELFF.

The chain carries TRBV4-3 and TRBJ2-2; 8 bases align to TRBD1. The CDR3 runs 17 residues. The germline gives CDR1 LGHNA, CDR2 YSLEER. The V segment lost 5 bases and the J segment 6 bases; nucleotides outside the gene matches: 14. The DNA of the CDR3 is TGCGCCAGCAGCTCCCTTACGGGACAGGAAAGAGCCGGGGAGCTGTTTTTT. It encodes CASSSLTGQERAGELFF.

The rearrangement uses TRBV19 and TRBJ2-1; tentatively, D is TRBD2 (6 bases). The CDR3 is 12 residues long. Deletions cut 2 bases from V and 8 bases from J, with 7 bases between. The germline V gene has CDR1 LNHDA and CDR2 SQIVND (reference sequence). The CDR3 here is CASSIWGDEQFF. DNA of the CDR3: TGTGCCAGTAGTATATGGGGGGATGAGCAGTTCTTC.

The chain recombines TRBV4-3 with TRBJ2-2; the match to TRBD1 covers 7 bases. The CDR3 loop spans 15 amino acids. CDR1 is LGHNA and CDR2 is YSLEER in the germline V gene. After removal of 4 bases from V and 5 bases from J, the junction contained 7 bases not matched to a gene. CDR3 in amino acids: CASSPTDRKTGELFF. CDR3 coding DNA: TGCGCCAGCAGCCCGACGGACAGGAAAACCGGGGAGCTGTTTTTT.

The chain has TRBV7-2 and TRBJ2-3; D unresolved. Germline V gene data show CDR1 as SGHTA and CDR2 as FQGNSA. The V end was cut by 1 base, the J end by 4 bases, with 18 bases between. This CDR3 is built from 17 residues. CDR3: CASSLVLNLEAPDTQYF. The CDR3 region has the DNA TGTGCCAGCAGCTTAGTTTTGAACCTAGAGGCCCCAGATACGCAGTATTTT.

The CDR3: CASRRGAQETQYF. CDR3 bases: TGTGCCAGCAGAAGGGGCGCACAAGAGACCCAGTACTTC. V gene TRBV28 combines with J gene TRBJ2-5, with D possibly TRBD1 on 5 matching bases. This CDR3 is built from 13 residues. CDR1 is MDHEN, CDR2 SYDVKM, per germline. V dropped 6 bases and J dropped 2 bases, with 10 bases sitting between them.

The chain employs TRBV4-1 and TRBJ2-7, with TRBD1 matching 7 bases. V was clipped by 5 bases and J by 2 bases; unmatched bases: 9. This CDR3 has 15 amino acids. CDR1 and CDR2 from the germline V gene are MGHRA and YSYEKL. The CDR3 DNA reads as TGCGCCAGCAGCGAACAGGGGTTTTCTCCCTACGAGCAGTACTTC. Translating it yields CASSEQGFSPYEQYF.

The genes are TRBV19 and TRBJ2-3; unclear D gene. The germline V gene has CDR1 LNHDA and CDR2 SQIVND (reference sequence). The CDR3 runs 16 residues. The V gene lost 6 bases and the J gene lost 5 bases, with 21 bases spanning the gap. As DNA, the CDR3 is TGTGCCAGTAGGATTGGCTCCCAGATAGTTGGAGATACGCAGTATTTT. It yields the protein CASRIGSQIVGDTQYF.

The J gene is TRBJ2-7, the V gene TRBV7-2; 7 bases fit TRBD2. V shed 2 bases, J shed 2 bases, and the junction held 3 bases outside the gene matches. The CDR3 has 14 residues. Per the germline V gene, CDR1 is SGHTA and CDR2 is FQGNSA. CDR3 sequence reads: CASSLSGGTYEQYF. The CDR3, as DNA: TGTGCCAGCAGCTTATCGGGGGGAACCTACGAGCAGTACTTC.

For the CDR3, the DNA is TGTGCCAGTAGACGCGACGCTGGGGAGACCCAGTACTTC. This codes for CASRRDAGETQYF. The chain couples TRBV19 to TRBJ2-5; D remains unclear. The germline V gene encodes CDR1 LNHDA and CDR2 SQIVND (reference sequence). V was cut by 6 bases and J by 5 bases, with 13 bases left in between. This CDR3 spans 13 amino acids.

The rearrangement uses TRBV5-1 and TRBJ1-1; D unclear. With 4 bases removed from V and 4 bases from J, the gap between germline ends came to 14 bases. Per the germline V gene, CDR1 is SGHRS and CDR2 is YFSETQ. This CDR3 is 14 amino acids long. The CDR3 nucleotides read TGCGCCAGCAGCCCCCAACCCGAGGGCACTGAAGCTTTCTTT. Translated: CASSPQPEGTEAFF.

This chain connects TRBV7-8 to TRBJ2-1, with no clear D. Germline V gene lookup returns CDR1 SGHVS and CDR2 FQNEAQ. V was shortened by 5 bases and J by 6 bases, with 8 bases between the two germline ends. CDR3 size: 12 residues. This chain's CDR3 is CASSRDRNEQFF. The CDR3 region has the DNA TGTGCCAGCAGCCGAGACCGCAATGAGCAGTTCTTC. Variable domain in full (rest from reference TRBV7-8 and TRBJ2-1): GAGVSQSPRYKVAKRGQDVALRCDPISGHVSLFWYQQALGQGPEFLTYFQNEAQLDKSGLPSDRFFAERPEGSVSTLKIQRTQQEDSAVYLCASSRDRNEQFFGPGTRLTVL.

The CDR3 sequence is CASSSRQGAGEQYF. DNA for the CDR3: TGTGCCAGCAGCTCCAGACAGGGGGCTGGCGAGCAGTACTTC. V and J are TRBV11-1 and TRBJ2-7; 10 nucleotides line up with TRBD1. V shed 4 bases, J shed 6 bases, and the junction held 6 bases outside the gene matches. Germline CDR1 is SGHAT and CDR2 is FQDESV (reference sequence). The CDR3 sequence is 14 residues long.

This chain joins TRBV28 and TRBJ2-1; 9 bases line up with TRBD1. Germline-derived CDR1 and CDR2 are MDHEN and SYDVKM. J lost 9 bases, V lost 1 base, and 7 bases had no gene match. The CDR3 spans 15 residues. The CDR3, as DNA: TGTGCCAGCAGTTTATCGGGACAGGGATATAGTGAGCAGTTCTTC. It is translated as CASSLSGQGYSEQFF.

The chain joins TRBV29-1 to TRBJ2-1; 8 bases match TRBD2. CDR1 is SQVTM, CDR2 ANQGSEA, per germline. CDR3 length equals 13 residues. Trimming took 4 bases from V and 9 from J; bases not matched to a gene: 8. The CDR3: CSVVGSGRSEQFF. The CDR3 region has the DNA TGCAGCGTTGTGGGGAGCGGGAGAAGTGAGCAGTTCTTC.

This clone was counted a few times. The rearrangement links TRBV7-9 to TRBJ2-3, with D unresolved. The V gene lost 8 bases and the J gene lost 3 bases, with 12 bases spanning the gap. The CDR3 sequence is 13 residues long. Germline V CDR1 and CDR2: SEHNR, FQNEAQ (reference sequence). CDR3 region: CASGPMGTDTQYF. CDR3 sequence (DNA): TGTGCCAGCGGGCCGATGGGGACAGATACGCAGTATTTT. The full variable domain, rest sourced from reference TRBV7-9 and TRBJ2-3, is DTGVSQNPRHKITKRGQNVTFRCDPISEHNRLYWYRQTLGQGPEFLTYFQNEAQLEKSRLLSDRFSAERPKGSFSTLEIQRTEQGDSAMYLCASGPMGTDTQYFGPGTRLTVL.

V and J are TRBV21-1 and TRBJ2-7. TRBV21-1 is noted as a pseudogene. The CDR3 length is 15 residues. The CDR3: CASSKALFRTYEQYF. CDR3 in DNA: TGTGCCAGCAGCAAAGCGCTTTTTAGGACCTACGAGCAGTACTTC.

The chain joins TRBV11-3 to TRBJ2-1; TRBD2 matches at 7 bases. The CDR3 length is 15 residues. With 0 bases clipped from V and 4 bases from J, the junction kept 3 bases outside the gene matches. CDR1 is SGHNT and CDR2 is YENEEA in the germline V gene. The DNA for the CDR3 is TGTGCCAGCAGCTTAGACCAAGCGGGGTACAATGAGCAGTTCTTC. Its protein product is CASSLDQAGYNEQFF.

The chain combines TRBV6-5 with TRBJ1-2; unclear D gene. Deletions cut 2 bases from V and 1 base from J, with 11 bases between. CDR1 and CDR2 (germline): MNHEY, SVGAGI. The CDR3 loop spans 15 amino acids. This CDR3 reads CASSYGGLINYGYTF. In DNA form, the CDR3 reads TGTGCCAGCAGTTACGGCGGCCTAATTAACTATGGCTACACCTTC.

This clone appeared a few times. This sequence joins TRBV27 and TRBJ1-6; D is possibly TRBD1 (5 bases). Trimming took off 4 bases at V and 0 bases at J, with 10 bases between the two ends. CDR1 is MNHEY and CDR2 is SMNVEV in the germline V gene (reference sequence). The CDR3 loop spans 16 amino acids. CDR3 region: CASSSRVRSYNSPLHF. CDR3 sequence (DNA): TGTGCCAGCAGTTCCAGGGTACGCTCCTATAATTCACCCCTCCACTTT.